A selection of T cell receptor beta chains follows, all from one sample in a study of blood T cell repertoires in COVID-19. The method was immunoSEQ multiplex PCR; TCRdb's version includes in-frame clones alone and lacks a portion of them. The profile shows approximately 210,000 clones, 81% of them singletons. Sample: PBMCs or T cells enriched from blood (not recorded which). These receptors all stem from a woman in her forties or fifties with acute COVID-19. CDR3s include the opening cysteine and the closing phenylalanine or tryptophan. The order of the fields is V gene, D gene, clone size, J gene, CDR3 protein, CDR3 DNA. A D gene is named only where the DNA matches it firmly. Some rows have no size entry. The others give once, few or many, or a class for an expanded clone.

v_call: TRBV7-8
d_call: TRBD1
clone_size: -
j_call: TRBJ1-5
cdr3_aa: CASAGTGDNQPQHF
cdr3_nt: TGTGCCAGCGCCGGGACAGGAGATAATCAGCCCCAGCATTTT

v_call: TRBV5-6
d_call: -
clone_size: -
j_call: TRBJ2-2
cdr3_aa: CASSISDRSYTGELFF
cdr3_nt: TGTGCCAGCAGCATATCTGACAGGAGCTACACCGGGGAGCTGTTTTTT

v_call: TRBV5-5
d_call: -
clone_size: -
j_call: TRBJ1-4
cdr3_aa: CASSLAPVGSINEKLFF
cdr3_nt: TGTGCCAGCAGCTTAGCCCCCGTCGGGTCAATTAATGAAAAACTGTTTTTT

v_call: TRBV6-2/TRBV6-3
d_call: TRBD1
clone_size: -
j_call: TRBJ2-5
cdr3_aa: CASSSYGTGEETQYF
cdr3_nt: TGTGCCAGCAGTTCCTACGGGACAGGGGAAGAGACCCAGTACTTC

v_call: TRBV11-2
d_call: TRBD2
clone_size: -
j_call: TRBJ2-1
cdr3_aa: CASSPRTSGRPWEQFF
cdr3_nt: TGTGCCAGCAGCCCCCGGACTAGCGGGAGGCCGTGGGAGCAGTTCTTC

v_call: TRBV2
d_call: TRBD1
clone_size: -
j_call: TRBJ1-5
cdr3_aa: CASRGGTGSNQPQHF
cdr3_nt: TGTGCCAGCAGGGGGGGGACAGGAAGCAATCAGCCCCAGCATTTT

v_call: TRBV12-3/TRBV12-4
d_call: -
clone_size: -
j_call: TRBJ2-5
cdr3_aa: CASTLGGQETQYF
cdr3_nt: TGTGCCAGCACCCTTGGGGGGCAAGAGACCCAGTACTTC

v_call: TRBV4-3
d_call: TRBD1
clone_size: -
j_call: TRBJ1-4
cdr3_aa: CASSLVVQGTEKLFF
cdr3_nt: TGCGCCAGCAGCCTCGTTGTACAGGGGACGGAAAAACTGTTTTTT

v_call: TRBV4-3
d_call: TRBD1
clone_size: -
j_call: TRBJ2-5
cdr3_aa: CASSRGNRGLGETQYF
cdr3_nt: TGCGCCAGCAGCCGAGGCAACAGGGGGCTGGGAGAGACCCAGTACTTC

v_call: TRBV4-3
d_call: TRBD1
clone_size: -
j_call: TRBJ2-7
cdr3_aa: CASSQVGTGGYEQYF
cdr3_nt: TGCGCCAGCAGCCAAGTAGGGACAGGTGGTTACGAGCAGTACTTC

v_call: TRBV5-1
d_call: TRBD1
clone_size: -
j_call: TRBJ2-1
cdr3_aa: CASSSGGQHYNEQFF
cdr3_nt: TGCGCCAGCAGCAGTGGGGGACAGCATTACAATGAGCAGTTCTTC

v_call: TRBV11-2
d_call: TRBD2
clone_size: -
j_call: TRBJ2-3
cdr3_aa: CASSLLAGDYTDTQYF
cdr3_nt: TGTGCCAGCAGCTTACTAGCGGGGGACTACACAGATACGCAGTATTTT

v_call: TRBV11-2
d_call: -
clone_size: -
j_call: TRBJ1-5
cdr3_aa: CASSLGVNQPQHF
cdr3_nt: TGTGCCAGCAGCTTGGGCGTCAATCAGCCCCAGCATTTT

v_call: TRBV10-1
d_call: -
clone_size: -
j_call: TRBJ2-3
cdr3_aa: CASSISPTDTQYF
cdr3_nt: TGCGCCAGCAGTATATCTCCCACAGATACGCAGTATTTT

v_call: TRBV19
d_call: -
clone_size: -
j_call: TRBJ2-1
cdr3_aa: CASTPWDGDTNEQFF
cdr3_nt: TGTGCCAGTACCCCTTGGGACGGGGACACGAATGAGCAGTTCTTC

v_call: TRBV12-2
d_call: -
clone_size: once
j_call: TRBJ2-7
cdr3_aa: CASRSTRGSYEQYF
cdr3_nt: TGTGCAAGTCGCAGCACCAGGGGTTCCTACGAGCAGTACTTC

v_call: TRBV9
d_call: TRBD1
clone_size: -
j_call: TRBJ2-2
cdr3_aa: CASSGDRWKGELFF
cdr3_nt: TGTGCCAGCAGCGGGGACAGGTGGAAAGGGGAGCTGTTTTTT

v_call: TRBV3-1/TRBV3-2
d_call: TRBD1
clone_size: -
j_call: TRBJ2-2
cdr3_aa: CASIRGTGVDTGELFF
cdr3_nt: TGTGCCAGCATCCGGGGGACAGGGGTCGACACCGGGGAGCTGTTTTTT

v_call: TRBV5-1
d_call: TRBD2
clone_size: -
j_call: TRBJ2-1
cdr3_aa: CASSFFGTSGENEQFF
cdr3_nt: TGCGCCAGCAGCTTCTTTGGGACTAGCGGGGAAAATGAGCAGTTCTTC

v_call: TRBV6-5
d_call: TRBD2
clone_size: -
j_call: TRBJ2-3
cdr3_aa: CASSSGGGTQYF
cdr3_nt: TGTGCCAGCAGCTCGGGGGGAGGTACGCAGTATTTT

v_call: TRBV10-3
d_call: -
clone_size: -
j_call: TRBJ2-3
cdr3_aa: CAISDSSTDTQYF
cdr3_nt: TGTGCCATCAGTGACAGTAGCACAGATACGCAGTATTTT

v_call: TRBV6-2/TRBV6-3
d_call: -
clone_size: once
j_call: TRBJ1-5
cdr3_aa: CASSYSSQGRRQPQHF
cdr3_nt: TGTGCCAGCAGTTACTCGAGCCAGGGGCGGCGGCAGCCCCAGCATTTT

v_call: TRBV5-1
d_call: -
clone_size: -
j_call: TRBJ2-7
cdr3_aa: CASGLVGAEQYF
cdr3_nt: TGCGCCAGCGGCTTGGTGGGGGCCGAGCAGTACTTC

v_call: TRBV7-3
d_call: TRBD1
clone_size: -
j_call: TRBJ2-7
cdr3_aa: CASSLPKRTGSSEQYF
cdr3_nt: TGTGCCAGCAGCTTACCGAAGAGGACAGGGTCCTCCGAGCAGTACTTC

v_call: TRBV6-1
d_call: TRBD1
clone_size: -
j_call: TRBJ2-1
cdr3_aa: CASSEAGGAYNEQFF
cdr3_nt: TGTGCCAGCAGTGAAGCAGGGGGCGCTTACAATGAGCAGTTCTTC

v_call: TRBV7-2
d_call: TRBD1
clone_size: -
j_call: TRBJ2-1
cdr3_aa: CASSWDRGRDNEQFF
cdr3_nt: TGTGCCAGCAGCTGGGACAGGGGCCGTGACAATGAGCAGTTCTTC

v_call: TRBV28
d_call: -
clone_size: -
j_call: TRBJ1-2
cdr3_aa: CASNTGYGYTF
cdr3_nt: TGTGCCAGCAATACGGGGTATGGCTACACCTTC

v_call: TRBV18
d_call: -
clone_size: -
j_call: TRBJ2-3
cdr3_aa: CASSDTGADTQYF
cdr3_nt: TGTGCCAGCTCAGACACTGGGGCTGATACGCAGTATTTT

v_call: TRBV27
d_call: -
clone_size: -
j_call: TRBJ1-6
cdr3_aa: CASSLSRESNSPLHF
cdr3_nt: TGTGCCAGCAGTTTATCGCGGGAATCCAATTCACCCCTCCACTTT

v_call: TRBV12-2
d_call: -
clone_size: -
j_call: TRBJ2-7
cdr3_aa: CASRFRDSDEQYF
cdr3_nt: TGTGCAAGTCGCTTCCGGGACTCAGACGAGCAGTACTTC

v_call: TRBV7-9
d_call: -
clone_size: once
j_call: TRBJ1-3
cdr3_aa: CASSLEAGRGTIYF
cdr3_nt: TGTGCCAGCAGCTTAGAGGCAGGCCGGGGCACCATATATTTT

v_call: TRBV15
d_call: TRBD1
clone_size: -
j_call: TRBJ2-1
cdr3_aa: CATSRDGTARGRTVF
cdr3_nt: TGTGCCACCAGCAGAGATGGTACGGCCAGGGGGCGCACGGTCTTC

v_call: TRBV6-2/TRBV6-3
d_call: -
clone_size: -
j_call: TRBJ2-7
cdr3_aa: CASSREPDGIGEQYF
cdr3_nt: TGTGCCAGCAGCCGTGAACCTGACGGGATTGGCGAGCAGTACTTC

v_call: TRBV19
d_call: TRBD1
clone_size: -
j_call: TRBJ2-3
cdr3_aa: CASNSDRGRGDTQYF
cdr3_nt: TGTGCCAGTAACTCGGACAGGGGGCGCGGAGATACGCAGTATTTT

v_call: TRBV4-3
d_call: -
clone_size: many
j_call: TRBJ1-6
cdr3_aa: CASTGGRGNNSPLHF
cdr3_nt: TGCGCCAGCACCGGAGGACGGGGGAATAATTCACCCCTCCACTTT

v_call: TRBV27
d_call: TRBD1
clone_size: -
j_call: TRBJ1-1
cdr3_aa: CASGQGGSEAFF
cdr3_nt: TGTGCCAGCGGACAGGGGGGGTCTGAAGCTTTCTTT

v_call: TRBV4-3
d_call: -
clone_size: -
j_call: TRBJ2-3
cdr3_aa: CASSQEGSSPQSTQYF
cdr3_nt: TGCGCCAGCAGCCAAGAGGGGAGTAGCCCACAGAGTACGCAGTATTTT

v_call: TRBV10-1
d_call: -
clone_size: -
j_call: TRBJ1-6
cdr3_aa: CASLGQNLLYSYNSPLHF
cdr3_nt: TGCGCCAGCCTTGGACAGAACCTCCTTTACTCCTATAATTCACCCCTCCACTTT

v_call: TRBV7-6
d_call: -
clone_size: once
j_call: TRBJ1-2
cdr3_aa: CASSRGGNYGYTF
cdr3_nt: TGTGCCAGCAGCCGGGGAGGCAACTATGGCTACACCTTC

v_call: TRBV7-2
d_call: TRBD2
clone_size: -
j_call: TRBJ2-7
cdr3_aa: CASSLVFGTRGFEQYF
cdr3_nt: TGTGCCAGCAGCTTAGTGTTCGGGACTAGGGGGTTCGAGCAGTACTTC

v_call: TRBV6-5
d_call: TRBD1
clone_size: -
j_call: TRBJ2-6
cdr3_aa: CASRATGPGANVLTF
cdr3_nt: TGTGCCAGCAGGGCGACAGGGCCCGGGGCCAACGTCCTGACTTTC

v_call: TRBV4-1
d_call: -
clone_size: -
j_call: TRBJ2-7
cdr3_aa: CASSQDAGPVSYEQYF
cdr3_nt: TGCGCCAGCAGCCAAGATGCAGGTCCTGTCTCCTACGAGCAGTACTTC

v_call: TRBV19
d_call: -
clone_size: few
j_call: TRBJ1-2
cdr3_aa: CASRSTGDNYGYTF
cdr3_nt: TGTGCCAGTAGGTCGACAGGCGATAACTATGGCTACACCTTC

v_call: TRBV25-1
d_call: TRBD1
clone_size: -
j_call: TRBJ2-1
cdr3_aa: CASRGTGRHEQFF
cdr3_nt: TGTGCCAGCAGGGGGACAGGGCGGCATGAGCAGTTCTTC

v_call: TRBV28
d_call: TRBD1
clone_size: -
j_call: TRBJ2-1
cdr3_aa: CASSSRQGAGNEQFF
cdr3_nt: TGTGCCAGCAGTTCGAGACAGGGGGCAGGCAATGAGCAGTTCTTC

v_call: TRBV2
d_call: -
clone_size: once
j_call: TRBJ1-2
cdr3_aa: CASRQTLSNYGYTF
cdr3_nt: TGTGCCAGCAGGCAGACACTTTCTAACTATGGCTACACCTTC

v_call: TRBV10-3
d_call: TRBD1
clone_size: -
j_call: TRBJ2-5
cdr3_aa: CAISGGQGHFQETQYF
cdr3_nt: TGTGCCATCAGTGGGGGACAGGGGCACTTCCAAGAGACCCAGTACTTC

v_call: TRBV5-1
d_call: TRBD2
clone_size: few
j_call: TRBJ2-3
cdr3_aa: CASSALLAGGPTDTQYF
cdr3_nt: TGCGCCAGCAGCGCATTACTAGCGGGAGGCCCCACAGATACGCAGTATTTT

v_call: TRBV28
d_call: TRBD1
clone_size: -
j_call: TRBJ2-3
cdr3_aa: CASSWTGSNTQYF
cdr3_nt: TGTGCCAGCAGTTGGACAGGGAGTAATACGCAGTATTTT

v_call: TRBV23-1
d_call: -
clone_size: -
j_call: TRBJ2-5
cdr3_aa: CATNLGDQETQYF
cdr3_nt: TGCGCCACCAACTTAGGGGACCAAGAGACCCAGTACTTC

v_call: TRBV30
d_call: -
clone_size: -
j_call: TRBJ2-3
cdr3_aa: CAWSVQGGTDTQYF
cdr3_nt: TGTGCCTGGAGTGTACAAGGGGGCACAGATACGCAGTATTTT